This T cell receptor beta chain is drawn from a study of blood T cell repertoires in COVID-19. On the study more broadly: The origin of the acute and convalescent COVID-19 samples was the United States, Italy and Spain.

Germline CDR1 SGHVS, CDR2 FQNEAQ. With 2 bases clipped from V and 0 bases from J, the junction kept 8 bases outside the gene matches. This CDR3 is 18 amino acids long. How the authors handled the data: Estimation of nucleated cell counts was performed using reference gene primer amplification. Method: immunoSEQ multiplex PCR; TCRdb's copy keeps in-frame clones and lacks some. V, J and clone size are those of that table, while D and trimming were read from the DNA. The repertoire holds under 65,000 clones, with roughly 87% as singletons. This chain links TRBV7-8 with TRBJ2-1; 9 bases are a match to TRBD2. This sequence originates from a man older than 75 in a cohort sampled during active COVID-19. Sequences were obtained from peripheral blood. The CDR3 protein is CASSLLAGALSSYNEQFF. The CDR3 DNA follows: TGTGCCAGCAGCTTATTAGCGGGGGCCCTAAGCTCCTACAATGAGCAGTTCTTC.